Below, 25 T cell receptor beta chains from the same sample are listed, as sequenced in a study of blood T cell repertoires in COVID-19. Profiling relied on immunoSEQ multiplex PCR, and the TCRdb table lists in-frame clones only, not all of them. The sample has around 280,000 clones, roughly nine tenths seen once. Sequencing was carried out using PBMCs or T cells enriched from blood (not recorded which). The receptors shown here come from a woman between 35 and 50 years old who had recovered from COVID-19.

Comment on this clone: This same CDR3 is encoded by further DNA sequences in the sample. The chain has TRBV20-1 and TRBJ2-2, with TRBD2 matching 9 bases. V was pared by 3 bases and J by 4 bases, with 3 bases of the junction left unmatched. The germline V gene has CDR1 DFQATT and CDR2 SNEGSKA (reference sequence). CDR3 size: 14 residues. The CDR3 nucleotides read TGCAGTGCTAGTAGCGGGAGAGTCACCGGGGAGCTGTTTTTT. It encodes CSASSGRVTGELFF.

The CDR3 loop reads CASSSAGQPGLYNSPLHF. The CDR3, as DNA: TGTGCCAGCAGCTCGGCAGGACAACCGGGACTTTATAATTCACCCCTCCACTTT. The chain carries TRBV7-3 and TRBJ1-6; the D gene is possibly TRBD1 (5 bases). The CDR3 length is 18 residues. The V gene lost 4 bases and the J gene lost 4 bases, with 20 bases spanning the gap. The germline V gene encodes CDR1 SGHTA and CDR2 FQGTGA.

This clone was found once. This chain connects TRBV19 to TRBJ1-4; 7 bases map to TRBD1. Germline V gene sequence: CDR1 LNHDA, CDR2 SQIVND (reference sequence). The CDR3 is made up of 13 amino acids. J was trimmed by 4 bases and V by 5 bases; bases with no gene match: 1. In DNA form, the CDR3 reads TGTGCCAGTAGTGACAGGGTTAATGAAAAACTGTTTTTT. This sequence encodes CASSDRVNEKLFF.

This clone has a single count. The gene calls are TRBV7-9 and TRBJ2-1; maybe TRBD1 (6 bases). Germline V gives CDR1 SEHNR, CDR2 FQNEAQ (reference sequence). Trimming took off 5 bases at V and 4 bases at J, with 18 bases between the two ends. The CDR3 totals 16 residues. The CDR3 sequence is CASSLLPGHTYNEQFF. CDR3 coding DNA: TGTGCCAGCAGCCTATTACCGGGACACACATACAATGAGCAGTTCTTC. The full variable domain, completed using reference TRBV7-9 and TRBJ2-1, is DTGVSQNPRHKITKRGQNVTFRCDPISEHNRLYWYRQTLGQGPEFLTYFQNEAQLEKSRLLSDRFSAERPKGSFSTLEIQRTEQGDSAMYLCASSLLPGHTYNEQFFGPGTRLTVL.

The V and J genes are TRBV29-1 and TRBJ1-3; a weak D match, TRBD1 (5 bases). The V gene's germline CDR1 is SQVTM and CDR2 ANQGSEA. The CDR3 is 12 amino acids. Deletions cut 4 bases from V and 4 bases from J, with 8 bases between. This CDR3 is CSVGGGGNTIYF. CDR3 nucleotide sequence: TGCAGCGTTGGGGGGGGAGGAAACACCATATATTTT.

V usage is TRBV7-9 and J usage is TRBJ2-7; TRBD2 matches 9 bases. There are 19 residues in the CDR3. Trimming removed 4 bases from V and 4 bases from J; junction bases left unmatched: 20. Looked up from germline, CDR1 is SEHNR and CDR2 is FQNEAQ (reference sequence). This CDR3 reads CASSSSATSLARGGYEQYF. As DNA, the CDR3 is TGTGCCAGCAGCTCCTCAGCTACCTCATTGGCGCGGGGGGGGTACGAGCAGTACTTC.

CDR3 loop: CASSSHPGAGANVLTF. In DNA form, the CDR3 reads TGTGCCAGCAGCTCGCACCCGGGTGCTGGGGCCAACGTCCTGACTTTC. The rearrangement uses TRBV28 and TRBJ2-6; D unclear. Between the trimmed V and J ends, which lost 6 bases and 2 bases, there was a span of 14 bases. This CDR3 is built from 16 residues. Germline V CDR1 and CDR2: MDHEN, SYDVKM. Full variable domain (remainder filled in from reference TRBV28 and TRBJ2-6): DVKVTQSSRYLVKRTGEKVFLECVQDMDHENMFWYRQDPGLGLRLIYFSYDVKMKEKGDIPEGYSVSREKKERFSLILESASTNQTSMYLCASSSHPGAGANVLTFGAGSRLTVL.

With respect to this clone: At the DNA level, this CDR3 is encoded by other sequences in the same sample as well. The V and J genes are TRBV7-9 and TRBJ2-1; D not resolved. Germline V CDR1 and CDR2: SEHNR, FQNEAQ (reference sequence). CDR3 length: 12 amino acids. V was shortened by 2 bases and J by 5 bases, with 4 bases between the two germline ends. CDR3 nucleotides: TGTGCCAGCAGCTTACGGGACAATGAGCAGTTCTTC. It translates to CASSLRDNEQFF.

The chain carries TRBV29-1 and TRBJ2-1; maybe TRBD1 (5 bases). Germline CDR1 and CDR2: SQVTM and ANQGSEA. The V end lost 6 bases, the J end lost 2 bases, and 14 bases lay between the germline ends. CDR3 length: 14 residues. CDR3 sequence reads: CSVSQTATYNEQFF. As DNA, the CDR3 is TGCAGCGTCTCCCAGACAGCCACCTACAATGAGCAGTTCTTC.

In this sample, this clone turned up a few times. This rearrangement joins TRBV6-6 to TRBJ2-3, with 7 positions matching TRBD1. The CDR3 loop spans 14 amino acids. V lost 7 bases to trimming and J lost 2 bases; unmatched junction nucleotides: 6. Germline CDR1 is MNHNY and CDR2 is SVGAGI (reference sequence). The CDR3 is CASTKTGATDTQYF. DNA for the CDR3: TGTGCCAGCACCAAAACAGGGGCCACAGATACGCAGTATTTT.

This clone turned up a few times. The rearrangement links TRBV4-3 to TRBJ2-2, with a weak D call TRBD2 (6 bases). Trimming removed 7 bases at V and 0 bases at J, with 12 bases between. Germline values: CDR1 LGHNA, CDR2 YSLEER. This CDR3 comprises 15 residues. CDR3 sequence reads: CASTRGTANTGELFF. CDR3 DNA: TGCGCCAGCACCAGAGGGACTGCGAACACCGGGGAGCTGTTTTTT.

The chain combines TRBV7-9 with TRBJ2-7; the D gene is possibly TRBD2 (5 bases). The V end lost 1 base, the J end lost 3 bases, and 10 bases lay between the germline ends. This CDR3 spans 14 amino acids. The germline V gene encodes CDR1 SEHNR and CDR2 FQNEAQ (reference sequence). CDR3 in DNA: TGTGCCAGCAGCTTAGATGCGGGCAACTACGAGCAGTACTTC. This sequence encodes CASSLDAGNYEQYF.

This chain connects TRBV28 to TRBJ1-1, with TRBD1 matching 7 bases. The germline V gene has CDR1 MDHEN and CDR2 SYDVKM. The trim removed 7 bases at V and 0 bases at J, leaving 11 bases unmatched. The CDR3 is 16 amino acids. As DNA, the CDR3 is TGTGCCAGCACCCAATGGGGGACAGCACTGAACACTGAAGCTTTCTTT. It is translated as CASTQWGTALNTEAFF.

V is TRBV18 and J is TRBJ2-1, with D unresolved. V shed 3 bases and J shed 4 bases, with 7 bases lying between them. The CDR3 loop spans 13 amino acids. Germline CDR1 and CDR2: KGHSH and LQKENI. CDR3 sequence: CASSPSLYNEQFF. The CDR3 region has the DNA TGTGCCAGCTCACCTAGCCTTTACAATGAGCAGTTCTTC.

The chain combines TRBV6-2 or TRBV6-3 with TRBJ2-1; D unresolved. Trimming removed 6 bases at V and 8 bases at J, with 8 bases between. This CDR3 has 11 residues. Germline values: CDR1 MNHEY, CDR2 SVGEGT. For the CDR3, the DNA is TGTGCCAGCAGCCCCTTCGATGAGCAGTTCTTC. This encodes CASSPFDEQFF.

V usage is TRBV19 and J usage is TRBJ2-7; tentatively, D is TRBD1 (6 bases). Germline V gene sequence: CDR1 LNHDA, CDR2 SQIVND (reference sequence). V was cut by 5 bases and J by 4 bases, with 21 bases left in between. The CDR3 is 16 residues long. The chain's CDR3 is CASSSGAPKLGYEQYF. CDR3 DNA sequence: TGTGCCAGTAGTTCAGGGGCACCGAAGCTTGGGTACGAGCAGTACTTC.

The CDR3 is CASSPTPKNEKLFF. CDR3 DNA sequence: TGCGCCAGCAGCCCGACTCCGAAAAATGAAAAACTGTTTTTT. The rearrangement uses TRBV5-1 and TRBJ1-4; D unclear. The length of the CDR3 is 14 residues. V dropped 4 bases and J dropped 5 bases, with 12 bases sitting between them. Germline CDR1 and CDR2: SGHRS and YFSETQ.

This CDR3 is CASSPDISTDTQYF. CDR3 nucleotide sequence: TGTGCCAGCAGCCCAGATATAAGCACAGATACGCAGTATTTT. The chain joins TRBV7-2 to TRBJ2-3; no clear D. The CDR3 is made up of 14 amino acids. Trimming pared 5 bases from V and 0 bases from J, leaving 9 bases between. Germline CDR1 reads SGHTA; CDR2 reads FQGNSA.

The rearrangement links TRBV9 to TRBJ2-3; 7 bases agree with TRBD2. The CDR3 length is 15 residues. Germline loops: CDR1 SGDLS, CDR2 YYNGEE. The V segment lost 0 bases and the J segment 1 base; nucleotides outside the gene matches: 2. The CDR3 reads CASSVEAGGTDTQYF. The CDR3 bases are TGTGCCAGCAGCGTAGAGGCGGGAGGCACAGATACGCAGTATTTT. The variable domain in full, with the rest retrieved from reference TRBV9 and TRBJ2-3, is DSGVTQTPKHLITATGQRVTLRCSPRSGDLSVYWYQQSLDQGLQFLIQYYNGEERAKGNILERFSAQQFPDLHSELNLSSLELGDSALYFCASSVEAGGTDTQYFGPGTRLTVL.

This clone was picked up one time. The chain carries TRBV9 and TRBJ2-3; 8 bases fit TRBD2. The CDR3 runs to 17 residues. The germline gives CDR1 SGDLS, CDR2 YYNGEE. The junction had 6 bases not matched to a gene; V was cut back by 0 bases and J by 0 bases. CDR3 protein: CASSVGLAGTSTDTQYF. The CDR3 coding sequence is TGTGCCAGCAGCGTAGGGCTAGCGGGTACTAGCACAGATACGCAGTATTTT.

V is TRBV3-1 (or the pseudogene TRBV3-2) and J is TRBJ2-1; a weak D match, TRBD1 (7 bases). The CDR3 has 15 residues. Trimming cost V 2 bases and J 7 bases, with 15 bases left between them. Per germline, CDR1 LGHDT and CDR2 YNNKEL (reference sequence). Here the CDR3 reads CASSQRGAGGNEQFF. The DNA for the CDR3 is TGTGCCAGCAGCCAAAGAGGTGCAGGGGGGAATGAGCAGTTCTTC.

This chain connects TRBV7-2 to TRBJ1-1; TRBD1 is a possible D gene (6 bases). V lost 5 bases, J lost 2 bases, and 15 bases lay in between. This CDR3 is 15 amino acids long. Per germline, CDR1 SGHTA and CDR2 FQGNSA. This CDR3 reads CASSGAGTYNTEAFF. CDR3 sequence (DNA): TGTGCCAGCAGCGGAGCCGGGACATACAACACTGAAGCTTTCTTT.

The chain is built from TRBV6-5 and TRBJ2-7, with 10 bases that match TRBD2. Germline V gene lookup returns CDR1 MNHEY and CDR2 SVGAGI. CDR3 length: 15 residues. The ends lost 5 bases at V and 4 bases at J; junction bases unmatched: 8. CDR3 amino acids: CASSKPGLASYEQYF. CDR3 sequence (DNA): TGTGCCAGCAGTAAACCGGGACTAGCGTCTTACGAGCAGTACTTC.

The rearrangement uses TRBV7-9 and TRBJ1-5, with TRBD1 as a possible D gene (5 bases). Trimming stripped 5 bases from V and 2 bases from J, with 13 bases between. Germline CDR1 and CDR2: SEHNR and FQNEAQ (reference sequence). The CDR3 runs to 15 residues. The CDR3 loop is CASSIGGGGNQPQHF. CDR3 sequence (DNA): TGTGCCAGCAGCATCGGGGGAGGCGGCAATCAGCCCCAGCATTTT.

This CDR3 is CASSDSGNEQFF. The DNA for the CDR3 is TGTGCCAGCAGCGACTCGGGCAATGAGCAGTTCTTC. This rearrangement joins TRBV11-3 to TRBJ2-1; D unclear. The germline V gene encodes CDR1 SGHNT and CDR2 YENEEA. Trimming took 5 bases from V and 6 from J, leaving 8 bases between them. This CDR3 region has 12 residues.